A single sample gave rise to the 3 T cell receptor beta chains below, sequenced in a study of PD-L1 blockade in urothelial cancer. Sequencing used immunoSEQ multiplex PCR; TCRdb keeps in-frame clones, though not all of them. The table lists about 35,000 clones, around 82% of them singletons. The time point is: pretreatment peripheral blood. This sample comprised PBMCs, obtained around atezolizumab (anti-PD-L1) treatment. Receptor source: a man aged 60 to 69 with urothelial cancer.

The chain joins TRBV11-2 to TRBJ1-6; 9 nucleotides agree with TRBD1. Germline CDR1 and CDR2: SGHAT and FQNNGV. CDR3 length: 16 residues. V gave up 0 bases and J gave up 7 bases; unmatched junction bases: 4. The CDR3 DNA reads TGTGCCAGCAGCTTAGAGTTCGGGACAGGGAATTCACCCCTCCACTTT. Translating it yields CASSLEFGTGNSPLHF. The entire variable domain, with the rest obtained from reference TRBV11-2 and TRBJ1-6, is as follows: EAGVAQSPRYKIIEKRQSVAFWCNPISGHATLYWYQQILGQGPKLLIQFQNNGVVDDSQLPKDRFSAERLKGVDSTLKIQPAKLEDSAVYLCASSLEFGTGNSPLHFGNGTRLTVT.

This chain links TRBV2 with TRBJ2-1; D remains unclear. Germline CDR1 and CDR2: SNHLY and FYNNEI. CDR3 length equals 16 residues. The germline V and J ends were trimmed by 5 bases and 5 bases, with 19 bases remaining between them. CDR3 region: CASSPRLGLQNNEQFF. DNA of the CDR3: TGTGCCAGCAGTCCAAGATTGGGCCTTCAAAACAATGAGCAGTTCTTC.

This clone is classed as medium-sized. J is TRBJ2-7 and V is TRBV5-4; possible D gene TRBD1, 6 bases. Per germline, CDR1 SGHNT and CDR2 YYREEE (reference sequence). The CDR3 spans 12 residues. Between the trimmed V and J ends, which lost 0 bases and 5 bases, there was a span of 6 bases. The CDR3 protein is CASSLDRDEQYF. CDR3 nucleotides: TGTGCCAGCAGCTTGGACAGGGACGAGCAGTACTTC.